These T cell receptor beta chains were read from a single sample in a study of blood T cell repertoires in COVID-19. Sequencing was performed with immunoSEQ multiplex PCR; in TCRdb, only in-frame clones are kept and a portion is missing. The sample carries around 140,000 clones, roughly 91% recorded once. Input material: peripheral blood. All receptors come from a man aged 50-59 years with active or convalescent COVID-19. The conserved cysteine and the conserved F or W are not part of the CDR3 here. Fields, in order: CDR3 protein, V gene.

cdr3_aa: ASSAEGQPRGDSPLH
v_call: TRBV18

cdr3_aa: ASSRESEAF
v_call: TRBV6-5

cdr3_aa: ASSWDLRNTEAF
v_call: TRBV5-4

cdr3_aa: ASSYRGPLNEQY
v_call: TRBV6-5

cdr3_aa: AGQTRDGRCDEQF
v_call: TRBV5-3

cdr3_aa: ASSPRGTGELF
v_call: TRBV10-1

cdr3_aa: ASSLQHAGANTGELF
v_call: TRBV19

cdr3_aa: SVAPEAFQANTEAF
v_call: TRBV29-1

cdr3_aa: ATVSSGGLITGELF
v_call: TRBV7-2

cdr3_aa: ASSIGSIRVNEQF
v_call: TRBV19

cdr3_aa: ASSEQGSHYNEQF
v_call: TRBV6-1

cdr3_aa: ASSGDRGLEKLF
v_call: TRBV2

cdr3_aa: ASSSVQGISGNTIY
v_call: TRBV5-1

cdr3_aa: SVGRLRGEQF
v_call: TRBV29-1

cdr3_aa: ASSLGLGHSNEKLF
v_call: TRBV5-1

cdr3_aa: ASRMETGLDSPLH
v_call: TRBV2

cdr3_aa: AWSERGDRGLYYGYT
v_call: TRBV30

cdr3_aa: ASGPRNTEAF
v_call: TRBV28

cdr3_aa: SVSRSLTGTDTQY
v_call: TRBV29-1

cdr3_aa: AWSVGTGKGPT
v_call: TRBV30

cdr3_aa: ASSGTGPNTEAF
v_call: TRBV10-1

cdr3_aa: ASSFFSGVSNQPQH
v_call: TRBV5-6

cdr3_aa: ASSPGQGRQPQH
v_call: TRBV16

cdr3_aa: ASSTSKNYGYT
v_call: TRBV6-5

cdr3_aa: ASSPISSGGYT
v_call: TRBV11-2

cdr3_aa: ASSPGTSGRGFGDTQY
v_call: TRBV28

cdr3_aa: ASSAGVAYNEQF
v_call: TRBV6-4

cdr3_aa: AISESAGTVYYEQY
v_call: TRBV10-3

cdr3_aa: AAGRGVSYT
v_call: TRBV6-5

cdr3_aa: ASSLVVDSTDTQY
v_call: TRBV5-6

cdr3_aa: ASSSPPRETQY
v_call: TRBV7-9

cdr3_aa: ASSRIQGSGDTGELF
v_call: TRBV14

cdr3_aa: ASNVETASNQPQH
v_call: TRBV2

cdr3_aa: ASNQWTSSKAKNIQY
v_call: TRBV5-4

cdr3_aa: ASSLRTGSDEQY
v_call: TRBV5-8

cdr3_aa: ASSPLGGQNQPQH
v_call: TRBV28

cdr3_aa: SASEGQSSYNSPLH
v_call: TRBV20-1

cdr3_aa: SAPRNEKLF
v_call: TRBV20-1

cdr3_aa: ATSSRDRGFSGNTIY
v_call: TRBV15

cdr3_aa: AISETAGSTDTQY
v_call: TRBV10-3

cdr3_aa: ASSLDPGGEQY
v_call: TRBV5-6

cdr3_aa: ASSMQGGIGELF
v_call: TRBV5-1

cdr3_aa: ASSSSGGPPDTQY
v_call: TRBV19

cdr3_aa: ASSLGGASEKLF
v_call: TRBV7-2

cdr3_aa: SASGRTGDTGELF
v_call: TRBV20-1

cdr3_aa: ATSDLSIQDTQY
v_call: TRBV24-1

cdr3_aa: ASGLADRGGSEAF
v_call: TRBV12-5

cdr3_aa: ASSPIQGNTGELF
v_call: TRBV18

cdr3_aa: ASSPASGRAEQY
v_call: TRBV7-8